This T cell receptor beta chain was retrieved from a study of blood T cell repertoires in COVID-19. Overall study: Sources were T cells, B-cell-depleted T cells, or PBMCs; the material itself was cDNA or gDNA.

TCRdb's table, derived via immunoSEQ multiplex PCR, lists solely in-frame clones and lacks some. The table lists roughly 250,000 clones, over 80% of them singletons. The CDR3 is 17 residues long. V lost 4 bases and J lost 4; bases outside the gene matches: 12. Per germline, CDR1 SGHRS and CDR2 YFSETQ. Participants, roughly 18 to 90 years old, spanned 25 or so US areas. Participants' own reports of clinical history determined their cohort assignment. During the 2 weeks before they entered the study, exposed participants had met someone with a PCR-confirmed or clinician-diagnosed COVID-19 case. Sample: PBMCs or T cells enriched from blood (not recorded which). The V and J genes are TRBV5-1 and TRBJ2-2; 8 bases are shared with TRBD1. This TCR was sampled from a woman in her 40s who had been exposed to COVID-19. The CDR3 nucleotides read TGCGCCAGCAGCCCCGACAGGGGATCCTACCCCACCGGGGAGCTGTTTTTT. Protein: CASSPDRGSYPTGELFF.